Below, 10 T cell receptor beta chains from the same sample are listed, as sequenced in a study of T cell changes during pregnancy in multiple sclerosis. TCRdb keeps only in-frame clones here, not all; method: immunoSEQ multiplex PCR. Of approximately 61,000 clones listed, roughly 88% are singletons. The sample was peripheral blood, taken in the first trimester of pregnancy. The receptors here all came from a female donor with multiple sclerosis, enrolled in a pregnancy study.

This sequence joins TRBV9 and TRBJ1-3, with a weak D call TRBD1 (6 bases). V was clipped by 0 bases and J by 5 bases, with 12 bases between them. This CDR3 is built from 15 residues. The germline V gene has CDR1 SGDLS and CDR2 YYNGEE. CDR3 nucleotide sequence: TGTGCCAGCAGCGTAGGGAGCCAGGGGAGAAACACCATATATTTT. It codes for CASSVGSQGRNTIYF.

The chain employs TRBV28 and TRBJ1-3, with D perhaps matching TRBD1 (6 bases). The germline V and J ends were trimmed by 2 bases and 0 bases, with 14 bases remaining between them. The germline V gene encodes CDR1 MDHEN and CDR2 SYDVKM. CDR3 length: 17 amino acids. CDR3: CASSLRMTGSSGNTIYF. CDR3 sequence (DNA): TGTGCCAGCAGTTTACGGATGACAGGCAGCTCTGGAAACACCATATATTTT.

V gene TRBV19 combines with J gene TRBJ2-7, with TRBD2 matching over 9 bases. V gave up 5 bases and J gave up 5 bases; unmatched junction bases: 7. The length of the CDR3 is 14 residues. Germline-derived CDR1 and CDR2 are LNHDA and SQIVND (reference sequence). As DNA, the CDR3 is TGTGCCAGTAGTTCTGCGGGAGGGACTAACGAGCAGTACTTC. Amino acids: CASSSAGGTNEQYF.

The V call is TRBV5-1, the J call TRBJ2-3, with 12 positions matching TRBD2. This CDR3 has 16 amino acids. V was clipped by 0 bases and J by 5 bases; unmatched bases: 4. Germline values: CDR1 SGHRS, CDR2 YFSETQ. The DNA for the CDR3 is TGCGCCAGCAGCTTGGTCCCGGGACTAGCGGGAGATACGCAGTATTTT. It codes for CASSLVPGLAGDTQYF.

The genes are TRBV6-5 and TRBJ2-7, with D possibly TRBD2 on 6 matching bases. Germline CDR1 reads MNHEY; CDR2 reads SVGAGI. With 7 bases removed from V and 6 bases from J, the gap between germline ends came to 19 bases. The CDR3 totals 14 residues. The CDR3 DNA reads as TGTGCCAGCACCCCCTACGATCGGGGAGGCGAGCAGTACTTC. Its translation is CASTPYDRGGEQYF.

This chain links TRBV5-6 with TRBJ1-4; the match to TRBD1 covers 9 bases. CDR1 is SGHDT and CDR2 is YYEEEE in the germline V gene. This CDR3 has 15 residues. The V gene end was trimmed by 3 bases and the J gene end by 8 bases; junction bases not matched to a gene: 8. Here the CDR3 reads CASSSPGTGKEKLFF. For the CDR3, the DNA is TGTGCCAGCAGCTCCCCCGGGACAGGGAAGGAAAAACTGTTTTTT.

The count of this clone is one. CDR3 bases: TGTGCCATCAGTGAGCCATCATTCGGGTTTCTGCTTGAAGCTTTCTTT. This sequence encodes CAISEPSFGFLLEAFF. The chain links TRBV10-3 to TRBJ1-1; D is unclear. Germline assignment: CDR1 ENHRY and CDR2 SYGVKD. CDR3 length equals 16 residues. With 2 bases removed from V and 7 bases from J, the gap between germline ends came to 20 bases.

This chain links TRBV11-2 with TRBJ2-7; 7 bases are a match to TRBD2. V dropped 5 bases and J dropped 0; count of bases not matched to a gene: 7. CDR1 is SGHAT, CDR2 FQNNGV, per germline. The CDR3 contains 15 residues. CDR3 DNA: TGTGCCAGCAGCGGCTCAGCGGGAAGCTCCTACGAGCAGTACTTC. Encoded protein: CASSGSAGSSYEQYF.

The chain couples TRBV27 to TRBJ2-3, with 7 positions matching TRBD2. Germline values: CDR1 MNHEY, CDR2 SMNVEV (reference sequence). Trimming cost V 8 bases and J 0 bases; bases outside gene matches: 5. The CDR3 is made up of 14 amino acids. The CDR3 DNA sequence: TGTGCCAGCTTCAGGCGGGAGAGCACAGATACGCAGTATTTT. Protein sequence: CASFRRESTDTQYF.

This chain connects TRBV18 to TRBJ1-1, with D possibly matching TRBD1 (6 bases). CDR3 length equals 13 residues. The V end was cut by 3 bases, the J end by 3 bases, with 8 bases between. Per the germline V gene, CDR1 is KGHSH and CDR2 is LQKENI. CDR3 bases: TGTGCCAGCTCACCTCCAGGGGACACTGAAGCTTTCTTT. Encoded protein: CASSPPGDTEAFF.